Reported below is one T cell receptor (beta chain). Germline loops: CDR1 LGHNA, CDR2 YNFKEQ. The V and J ends lost 4 bases and 0 bases respectively, with 10 bases between them. CDR3 size: 15 residues. This record comes from a study of blood T cells in healthy people across ages. A J-beta primer mix and a sample-barcoded 5' primer were used in a second PCR of about 6 to 12 cycles. CDR3-containing paired-end reads numbered at least 2.5 million in each sample. TCRdb re-analysed the 5' RACE reads in MiXCR, keeping a single row per CDR3 protein. The sample lists 1.5 million to 2 million distinct CDR3 sequences, roughly 32% seen once, with approximately 11% in the top ten.

This TCR was sampled from a woman in her twenties or thirties in good health. Sequencing was performed on blood. The rearrangement uses TRBV4-2 and TRBJ1-5; D might be TRBD1 (6 bases). The CDR3 DNA follows: TGTGCCAGCAGCCCGGACAGCTATAGCAATCAGCCCCAGCATTTT. Translation gives CASSPDSYSNQPQHF.